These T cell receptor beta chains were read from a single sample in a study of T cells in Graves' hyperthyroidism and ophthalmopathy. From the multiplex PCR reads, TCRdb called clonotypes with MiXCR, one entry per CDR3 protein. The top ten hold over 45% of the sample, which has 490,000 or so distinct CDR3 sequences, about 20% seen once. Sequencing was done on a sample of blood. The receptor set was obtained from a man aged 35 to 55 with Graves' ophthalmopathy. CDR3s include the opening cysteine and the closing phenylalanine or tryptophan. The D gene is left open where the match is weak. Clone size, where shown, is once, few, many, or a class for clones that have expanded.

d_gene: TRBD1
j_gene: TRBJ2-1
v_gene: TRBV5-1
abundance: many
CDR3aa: CASSPGTGGHEQFF
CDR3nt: TGCGCCAGCAGCCCCGGGACAGGGGGTCATGAGCAGTTCTTC

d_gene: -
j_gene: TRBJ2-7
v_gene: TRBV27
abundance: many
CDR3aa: CASRRSTGTSYEQYF
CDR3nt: TGTGCCAGCAGACGTAGTACCGGGACCTCCTACGAGCAGTACTTC

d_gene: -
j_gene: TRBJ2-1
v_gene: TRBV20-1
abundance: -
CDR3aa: CSAIPVSDTYNEQFF
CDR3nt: TGCAGTGCTATTCCAGTTTCGGACACCTACAATGAGCAGTTCTTC

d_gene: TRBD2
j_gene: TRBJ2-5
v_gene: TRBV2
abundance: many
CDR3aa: CASIPGLASETQYF
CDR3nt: TGTGCCAGCATCCCGGGACTAGCTTCGGAGACCCAGTACTTC

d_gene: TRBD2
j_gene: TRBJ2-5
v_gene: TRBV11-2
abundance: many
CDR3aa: CASSLDTGLAGEETQYF
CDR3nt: TGTGCCAGCAGCTTAGATACCGGACTAGCGGGGGAAGAGACCCAGTACTTC

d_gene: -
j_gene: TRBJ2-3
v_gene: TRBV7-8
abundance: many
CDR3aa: CASSFRTGSTDTQYF
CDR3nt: TGTGCCAGCAGCTTCCGGACGGGTAGCACAGATACGCAGTATTTT

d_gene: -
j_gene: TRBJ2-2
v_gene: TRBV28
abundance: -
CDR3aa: CASRGGLASTGELFF
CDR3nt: TGTGCCAGCAGGGGGGGACTTGCGAGCACCGGGGAGCTGTTTTTT

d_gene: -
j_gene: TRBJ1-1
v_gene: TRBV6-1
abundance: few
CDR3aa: CASRHFGPGEAFF
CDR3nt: TGTGCCAGCAGACACTTTGGCCCGGGTGAAGCTTTCTTT

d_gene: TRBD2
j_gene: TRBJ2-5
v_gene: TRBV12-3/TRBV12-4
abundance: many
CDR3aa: CASSRTSLAGEEETQYF
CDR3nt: TGTGCCAGCAGCCGAACATCTTTAGCGGGAGAGGAAGAGACCCAGTACTTC

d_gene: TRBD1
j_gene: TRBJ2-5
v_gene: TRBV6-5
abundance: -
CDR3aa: CASSYSTGGQETQYF
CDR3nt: TGTGCCAGCAGTTACTCGACAGGGGGACAAGAGACCCAGTACTTC

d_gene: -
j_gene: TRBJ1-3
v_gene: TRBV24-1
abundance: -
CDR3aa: CATSDFRWPSTIYF
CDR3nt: TGTGCCACCAGTGATTTTAGATGGCCGAGCACCATATATTTT

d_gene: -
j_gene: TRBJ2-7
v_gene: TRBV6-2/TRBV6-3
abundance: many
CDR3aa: CASSYSSSVFSYEQYF
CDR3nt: TGTGCCAGCAGTTACTCGTCTAGCGTGTTTAGCTACGAGCAGTACTTC

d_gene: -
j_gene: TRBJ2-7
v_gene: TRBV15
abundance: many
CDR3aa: CATSELWGVAVNYEQYF
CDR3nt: TGTGCCACCAGCGAGTTGTGGGGGGTTGCGGTGAACTACGAGCAGTACTTC

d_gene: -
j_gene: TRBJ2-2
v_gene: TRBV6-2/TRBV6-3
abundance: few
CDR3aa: CASSYGVGGSGELFF
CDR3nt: TGTGCCAGCAGTTACGGGGTAGGCGGCTCCGGGGAGCTGTTTTTT

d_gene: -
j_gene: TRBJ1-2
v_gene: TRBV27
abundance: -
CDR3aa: CASSSWGGRSYGYTF
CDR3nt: TGTGCCAGCAGTTCCTGGGGAGGGAGGAGCTATGGCTACACCTTC

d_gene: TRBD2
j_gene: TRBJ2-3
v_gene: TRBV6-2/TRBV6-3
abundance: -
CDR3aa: CASTIAGFTDTQYF
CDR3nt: TGTGCCAGCACCATAGCGGGGTTCACAGATACGCAGTATTTT

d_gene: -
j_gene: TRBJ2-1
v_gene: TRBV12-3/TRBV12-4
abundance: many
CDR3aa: CASSFARAGEQFF
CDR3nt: TGTGCCAGCAGTTTCGCCCGGGCGGGTGAGCAGTTCTTC

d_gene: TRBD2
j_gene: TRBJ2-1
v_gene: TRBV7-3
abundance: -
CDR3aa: CASSSAGLAGVKNNEQFF
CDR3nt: TGTGCCAGCAGCTCCGCGGGACTAGCGGGGGTAAAAAACAATGAGCAGTTCTTC

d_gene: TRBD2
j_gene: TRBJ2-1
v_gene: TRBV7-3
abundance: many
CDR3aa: CASSLSGGAHNEQFF
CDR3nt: TGTGCCAGCAGCTTAAGCGGGGGGGCCCACAATGAGCAGTTCTTC

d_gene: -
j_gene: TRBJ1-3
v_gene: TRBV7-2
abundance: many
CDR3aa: CASSPPGPRNTIYF
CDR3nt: TGTGCCAGCAGCCCGCCGGGACCGCGAAACACCATATATTTT

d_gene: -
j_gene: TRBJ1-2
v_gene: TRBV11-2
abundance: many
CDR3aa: CASSLDGSNYGYTF
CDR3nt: TGTGCCAGCAGCTTAGATGGGTCTAACTATGGCTACACCTTC

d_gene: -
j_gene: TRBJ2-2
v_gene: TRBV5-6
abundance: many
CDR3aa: CASSPRPGHTGELFF
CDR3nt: TGTGCCAGCAGCCCCCGCCCAGGCCACACCGGGGAGCTGTTTTTT

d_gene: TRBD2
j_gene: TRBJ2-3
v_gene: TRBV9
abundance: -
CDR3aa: CASSSPGTSGLSSTDTQYF
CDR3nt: TGTGCCAGCAGCTCCCCCGGGACTAGCGGACTTTCTAGCACAGATACGCAGTATTTT

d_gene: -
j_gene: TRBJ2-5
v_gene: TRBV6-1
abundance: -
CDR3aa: CASSEGGPAETQYF
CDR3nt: TGTGCCAGCAGTGAAGGCGGGCCGGCAGAGACCCAGTACTTC

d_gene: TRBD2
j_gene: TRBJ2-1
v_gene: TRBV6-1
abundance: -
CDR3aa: CASSPEGEGRNEQFF
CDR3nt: TGTGCCAGCAGTCCGGAAGGGGAGGGAAGGAATGAGCAGTTCTTC

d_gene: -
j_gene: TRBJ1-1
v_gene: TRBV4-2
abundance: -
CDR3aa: CASSQGQVEGTEAFF
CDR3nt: TGTGCCAGCAGCCAAGGCCAAGTGGAGGGGACTGAAGCTTTCTTT

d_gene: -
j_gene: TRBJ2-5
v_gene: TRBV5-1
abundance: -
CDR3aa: CASSWLMGQETQYF
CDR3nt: TGCGCCAGCAGCTGGCTGATGGGGCAAGAGACCCAGTACTTC

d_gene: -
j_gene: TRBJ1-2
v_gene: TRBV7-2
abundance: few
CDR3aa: CASSPLGTLRNGYTF
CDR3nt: TGTGCCAGCAGCCCTCTGGGGACCCTCAGGAATGGCTACACCTTC

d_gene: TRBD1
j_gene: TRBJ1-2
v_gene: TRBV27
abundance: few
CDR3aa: CATYGPGGFGYTF
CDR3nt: TGTGCCACCTATGGGCCAGGGGGGTTCGGCTACACCTTC

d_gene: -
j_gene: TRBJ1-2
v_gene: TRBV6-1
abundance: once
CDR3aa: CASSEATAYGYTF
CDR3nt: TGTGCCAGCAGTGAAGCGACCGCCTATGGCTACACCTTC

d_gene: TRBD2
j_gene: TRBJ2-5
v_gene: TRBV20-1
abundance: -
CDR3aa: CSTLRLAGGKETQYF
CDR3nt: TGCAGTACGCTGAGACTAGCGGGGGGAAAAGAGACCCAGTACTTC

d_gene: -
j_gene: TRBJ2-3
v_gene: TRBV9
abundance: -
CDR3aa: CASSVVRTDTQYF
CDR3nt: TGTGCCAGCAGCGTAGTACGGACAGATACGCAGTATTTT

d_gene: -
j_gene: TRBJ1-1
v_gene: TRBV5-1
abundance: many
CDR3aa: CASSDAKGVTEAFF
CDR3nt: TGCGCCAGCAGCGATGCGAAGGGAGTCACTGAAGCTTTCTTT

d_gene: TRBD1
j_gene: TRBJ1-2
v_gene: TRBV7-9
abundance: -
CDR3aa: CASSIGGTGGDYGYTF
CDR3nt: TGTGCCAGCAGCATCGGGGGGACAGGGGGCGACTATGGCTACACCTTC

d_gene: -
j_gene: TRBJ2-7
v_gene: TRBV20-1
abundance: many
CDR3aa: CSARGDSRNEQYF
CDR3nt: TGCAGTGCTAGGGGAGACAGTAGGAACGAGCAGTACTTC

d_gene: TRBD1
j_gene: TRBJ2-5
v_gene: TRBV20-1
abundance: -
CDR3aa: CSATPGQGSQETQYF
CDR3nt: TGCAGTGCTACCCCGGGACAGGGTTCCCAAGAGACCCAGTACTTC

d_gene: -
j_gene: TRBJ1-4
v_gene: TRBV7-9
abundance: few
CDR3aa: CASSRTWDTEKLFF
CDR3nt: TGTGCCAGCAGCCGAACATGGGACACCGAAAAACTGTTTTTT

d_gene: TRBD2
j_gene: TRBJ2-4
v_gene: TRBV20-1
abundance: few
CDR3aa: CSETRLAGGPNIQYF
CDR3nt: TGCAGTGAGACGAGGCTAGCGGGGGGCCCAAACATTCAGTACTTC

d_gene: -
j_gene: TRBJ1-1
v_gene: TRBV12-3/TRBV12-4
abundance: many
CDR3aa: CASAGLVPNTEAFF
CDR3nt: TGTGCCAGCGCTGGCCTAGTACCGAACACTGAAGCTTTCTTT

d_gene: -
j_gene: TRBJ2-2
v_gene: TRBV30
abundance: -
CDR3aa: CAWREVGGEPFF
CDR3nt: TGTGCCTGGAGGGAGGTTGGCGGGGAGCCGTTTTTT

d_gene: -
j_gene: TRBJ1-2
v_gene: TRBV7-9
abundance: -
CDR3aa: CASSLKVMAGGVGYTF
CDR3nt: TGTGCCAGCAGCCTAAAGGTCATGGCGGGCGGGGTCGGCTACACCTTC

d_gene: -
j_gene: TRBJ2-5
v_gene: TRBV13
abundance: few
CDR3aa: CASSHGGYQETQYF
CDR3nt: TGTGCCAGCAGCCACGGGGGATACCAAGAGACCCAGTACTTC

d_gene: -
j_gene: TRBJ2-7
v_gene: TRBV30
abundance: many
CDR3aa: CAWAVTGYEQYF
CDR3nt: TGTGCCTGGGCTGTAACAGGCTACGAGCAGTACTTC

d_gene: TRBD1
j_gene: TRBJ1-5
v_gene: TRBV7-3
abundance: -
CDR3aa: CASTDRANNQPQHF
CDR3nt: TGTGCCAGCACGGACAGGGCGAACAATCAGCCCCAGCATTTT

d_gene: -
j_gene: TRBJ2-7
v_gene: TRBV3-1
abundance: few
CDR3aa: CASSQDRAGTYEQYF
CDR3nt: TGTGCCAGCAGCCAAGATAGGGCAGGGACCTACGAGCAGTACTTC

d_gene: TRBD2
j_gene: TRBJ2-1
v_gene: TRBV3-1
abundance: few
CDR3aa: CASSQDPRASGYNEQFF
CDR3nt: TGTGCCAGCAGCCAAGATCCTAGGGCTAGCGGGTACAATGAGCAGTTCTTC